These 27 T cell receptor beta chains originate from one sample sequenced in a study of beta chain features in type 1 diabetes. General study results and limits: Significant though moderate, a shortening of TCRB CDR3s appeared in all four CD4+ subsets of Type 1 diabetes patients.

As every portion of the isolated RNA was reverse transcribed, the sequencing read expressed TCRB transcripts. Sequencing was performed with immunoSEQ multiplex PCR; in TCRdb, only in-frame clones are kept and a portion is missing. The profile shows some 370,000 clones, around 10% of them singletons. Antigen specificity for these receptors is unknown. Material: central memory CD4+ T cells from blood. The source is a man in his thirties or forties with type 1 diabetes.

Ten or more counts support this clone. This chain connects TRBV6-6 to TRBJ2-7, with TRBD2 matching over 7 bases. J lost 6 bases, V lost 4 bases, and 6 bases had no gene match. The CDR3 contains 13 residues. Germline lookup yields CDR1 MNHNY and CDR2 SVGAGI (reference sequence). In nucleotides, the CDR3 is TGTGCCAGCAGTTCCGAGGAGCGGGGCGAGCAGTACTTC. Translation: CASSSEERGEQYF.

The rearrangement links TRBV27 to TRBJ2-7; D is possibly TRBD1 or TRBD2 (5 bases each). Trimming cost V 5 bases and J 2 bases, with 19 bases left between them. This CDR3 comprises 16 residues. Germline V lookup: CDR1 MNHEY, CDR2 SMNVEV (reference sequence). Here the CDR3 DNA reads TGTGCCAGCAGTCTAGCAGGGAGCCAAAGCCCCTACGAGCAGTACTTC. Protein product: CASSLAGSQSPYEQYF.

This clone was detected only a few times. At one end the junction does not follow the germline gene, possibly because of a read error. The rearrangement uses TRBV7-9 and TRBJ1-2, with 10 bases lining up with TRBD1. Germline CDR1 and CDR2: SEHNR and FQNEAQ (reference sequence). The CDR3 length is 12 residues. The CDR3 DNA reads TGTGCCAGCAGCTTGGGACAGGGGAAGTGGGACTTC. Translated, it gives CASSLGQGKWDF.

This clone has more than one count but fewer than ten. Other DNA sequences in this sample translate to the same CDR3. The chain couples TRBV5-1 to TRBJ2-5; 14 bases line up with TRBD2. The CDR3 totals 16 residues. Germline CDR1 reads SGHRS; CDR2 reads YFSETQ. V lost 3 bases to trimming and J lost 5 bases; unmatched junction nucleotides: 6. CDR3 in DNA: TGCGCCAGCAGCTCTGGACTAGCGGGAGGAGGGGAGACCCAGTACTTC. Translation: CASSSGLAGGGETQYF.

This clone was seen more than once but under ten times. The genes are TRBV9 and TRBJ1-2; 7 bases fit TRBD1. Germline V CDR1 and CDR2: SGDLS, YYNGEE. The CDR3 totals 15 residues. The V gene end was trimmed by 3 bases and the J gene end by 4 bases; junction bases not matched to a gene: 9. CDR3 loop: CASSAQTGLAYGYTF. The CDR3 nucleotides read TGTGCCAGCAGCGCCCAGACAGGGTTGGCCTATGGCTACACCTTC.

The CDR3, as DNA: TGTGCCAGCAGTGATTGGGACGGCTACACCTTC. Protein: CASSDWDGYTF. The chain carries TRBV2 and TRBJ1-2; tentatively, D is TRBD1 (5 bases). The germline gives CDR1 SNHLY, CDR2 FYNNEI. The CDR3 covers 11 residues. The V end lost 3 bases, the J end lost 8 bases, and 7 bases lay between the germline ends.

Ten or more counts support this clone. The chain has TRBV2 and TRBJ1-2, with TRBD1 as a possible D gene (5 bases). The V and J ends lost 5 bases and 6 bases respectively, with 13 bases between them. The germline gives CDR1 SNHLY, CDR2 FYNNEI. This CDR3 region has 13 residues. CDR3 DNA sequence: TGTGCCAGCAGTAGAGACAGATCTGATGGCTACACCTTC. It translates to CASSRDRSDGYTF. The full variable domain, its missing parts supplied by reference TRBV2 and TRBJ1-2, is EPEVTQTPSHQVTQMGQEVILRCVPISNHLYFYWYRQILGQKVEFLVSFYNNEISEKSEIFDDQFSVERPDGSNFTLKIRSTKLEDSAMYFCASSRDRSDGYTFGSGTRLTVV.

This clone was counted only a few times. V and J are TRBV27 and TRBJ1-5; no firm D call. The CDR3 consists of 13 residues. The V end was cut by 1 base, the J end by 4 bases, with 5 bases between. CDR1 MNHEY and CDR2 SMNVEV come from the germline V gene (reference sequence). This chain's CDR3 is CASSLWGNQPQHF. The CDR3 nucleotides are TGTGCCAGCAGTTTATGGGGTAATCAGCCCCAGCATTTT.

V and J are TRBV7-9 and TRBJ2-5; TRBD1 aligns across 8 bases. This CDR3 comprises 15 residues. Trimming cost V 5 bases and J 1 base; bases outside gene matches: 6. Germline-derived CDR1 and CDR2 are SEHNR and FQNEAQ (reference sequence). The CDR3 sequence is CASSEADRAQETQYF. The DNA of the CDR3 is TGTGCCAGCAGCGAAGCGGACAGGGCCCAAGAGACCCAGTACTTC. Variable domain in full (rest from reference TRBV7-9 and TRBJ2-5): DTGVSQNPRHKITKRGQNVTFRCDPISEHNRLYWYRQTLGQGPEFLTYFQNEAQLEKSRLLSDRFSAERPKGSFSTLEIQRTEQGDSAMYLCASSEADRAQETQYFGPGTRLLVL.

This clone was found a few times. This chain joins TRBV7-2 and TRBJ1-1; D not certain. Trimming stripped 1 base from V and 8 bases from J, with 14 bases between. The germline gives CDR1 SGHTA, CDR2 FQGNSA. The CDR3 is made up of 14 amino acids. The CDR3 DNA reads as TGTGCCAGCAGCTTAGTGGTTCCGGTGATCGAAGCTTTCTTT. Translated: CASSLVVPVIEAFF.

The chain carries TRBV11-3 and TRBJ2-1, with D possibly called TRBD1 or TRBD2 (5 bases each). The CDR3 extends over 14 amino acids. Germline values: CDR1 SGHNT, CDR2 YENEEA. The V gene lost 6 bases and the J gene lost 2 bases, with 11 bases spanning the gap. The CDR3 nucleotides read TGTGCCAGCAGTTATGGGGGTCCCTACAATGAGCAGTTCTTC. Its protein is CASSYGGPYNEQFF.

A note on this clone: A read error may explain this, as a much larger clone is one base away. The chain couples TRBV5-4 to TRBJ2-5; 12 nucleotides match TRBD2. V lost 6 bases, J lost 3 bases, and 9 bases stayed unmatched. CDR1 and CDR2 (germline): SGHNT, YYREEE (reference sequence). This CDR3 spans 16 amino acids. The CDR3 protein is CASTQDLAGGEETQYF. CDR3 nucleotide sequence: TGTGCCAGCACCCAAGATCTAGCGGGAGGGGAAGAGACCCAGTACTTC.

V and J are TRBV27 and TRBJ2-5, with D tentatively TRBD1 (5 bases). The J call is in doubt because the DNA end fits TRBJ2-7 better. The germline V gene encodes CDR1 MNHEY and CDR2 SMNVEV (reference sequence). This CDR3 has 12 residues. CDR3 sequence (DNA): TGTGCCAGCCGAGACAGTCGACGCGAGCAGTACTTC. It is translated as CASRDSRREQYF.

J is TRBJ1-2 and V is TRBV5-6, with D unclear. The V gene's germline CDR1 is SGHDT and CDR2 YYEEEE. V lost 1 base and J lost 5, with 6 bases in between. This CDR3 spans 12 amino acids. The CDR3 here is CASSLWGYGYTF. CDR3 in DNA: TGTGCCAGCAGCTTGTGGGGTTATGGCTACACCTTC.

This clone showed up just a few times. This chain uses TRBV7-2 with TRBJ2-1; 10 bases agree with TRBD2. The V gene end was trimmed by 1 base and the J gene end by 8 bases; junction bases not matched to a gene: 5. The length of the CDR3 is 15 residues. CDR1 is SGHTA, CDR2 FQGNSA, per germline. CDR3 nucleotide sequence: TGTGCCAGCAGCTTAGTAGCGGGAGGTTTTTATGAGCAGTTCTTC. Translated: CASSLVAGGFYEQFF.

The chain carries TRBV7-3 and TRBJ1-1; a possible D gene is TRBD1 (5 bases). The CDR3 is made up of 15 amino acids. The germline CDR1 and CDR2 sequences are SGHTA and FQGTGA. V was trimmed by 4 bases and J by 5 bases, leaving 17 bases between them. CDR3 nucleotide sequence: TGTGCCAGCAGCTCGGCCGGGACGGCGCCAACTGAAGCTTTCTTT. Protein: CASSSAGTAPTEAFF.

The V and J genes are TRBV19 and TRBJ2-1, with TRBD2 as a possible D gene (5 bases). From germline, CDR1 is LNHDA and CDR2 SQIVND (reference sequence). V gave up 5 bases and J gave up 4 bases, with 12 bases separating them. The CDR3 consists of 14 residues. CDR3 bases: TGTGCCAGTAGTGGGAGTTATACTTACAATGAGCAGTTCTTC. It yields the protein CASSGSYTYNEQFF. Full variable domain (outside the CDR3, taken from reference TRBV19 and TRBJ2-1): DGGITQSPKYLFRKEGQNVTLSCEQNLNHDAMYWYRQDPGQGLRLIYYSQIVNDFQKGDIAEGYSVSREKKESFPLTVTSAQKNPTAFYLCASSGSYTYNEQFFGPGTRLTVL.

This clone was counted a few times. V is TRBV5-5 and J is TRBJ1-4; D is ambiguous. Trimming took 4 bases from V and 7 from J, leaving 29 bases between them. The CDR3 has 19 amino acids. Germline loops: CDR1 SGHKS, CDR2 YYEKEE (reference sequence). The CDR3 DNA is TGTGCCAGCAGCCTAGGAGGGCGTACGAGCGGGAGAAGAAGTGAAAAACTGTTTTTT. As protein: CASSLGGRTSGRRSEKLFF.

The gene calls are TRBV4-1 and TRBJ2-1, with 12 bases aligning to TRBD1. After removal of 4 bases from V and 7 bases from J, the junction contained 11 bases not matched to a gene. The CDR3 runs to 17 residues. The germline gives CDR1 MGHRA, CDR2 YSYEKL. The CDR3 nucleotides are TGCGCCAGCAGCCGAATACCGGGACAGGGGGCTCGAAATGAGCAGTTCTTC. This sequence encodes CASSRIPGQGARNEQFF.

The V call is TRBV29-1, the J call TRBJ1-1; TRBD1 agrees at 7 bases. Trimming took 5 bases from V and 4 from J; bases not matched to a gene: 7. The CDR3 runs 13 residues. Germline V gene lookup returns CDR1 SQVTM and CDR2 ANQGSEA. This CDR3 is CSVSAGGGTEAFF. DNA of the CDR3: TGCAGCGTTAGTGCAGGGGGTGGCACTGAAGCTTTCTTT.

This clone was picked up many times. This chain connects TRBV21-1 to TRBJ2-7; the table's D call TRBD2 went unverified against the DNA. TRBV21-1 is a known pseudogene. This CDR3 is 17 amino acids long. CDR3 sequence: CASSKEKAGGIVNEQYF. DNA of the CDR3: TGTGCCAGCAGCAAGGAAAAAGCGGGAGGGATCGTCAACGAGCAGTACTTC.

The table lists this clone with a few counts. Other DNA sequences in this sample translate to the same CDR3. This sequence joins TRBV5-1 and TRBJ2-2, with D possibly being TRBD1 or TRBD2 (6 bases each). V lost 6 bases and J lost 6, with 12 bases in between. CDR3 length: 13 residues. Germline CDR1 SGHRS, CDR2 YFSETQ. CDR3 bases: TGCGCCAGCAACATGGAGGGGGCCGGGGAGCTGTTTTTT. Its protein product is CASNMEGAGELFF.

This rearrangement joins TRBV4-3 to TRBJ2-2, with D perhaps matching TRBD2 (6 bases). Trimming removed 0 bases at V and 0 bases at J, with 11 bases between. Per the germline V gene, CDR1 is LGHNA and CDR2 is YSLEER. The CDR3 is 17 residues long. The chain's CDR3 is CASSQDPAGSNTGELFF. DNA of the CDR3: TGCGCCAGCAGCCAAGATCCGGCGGGATCGAACACCGGGGAGCTGTTTTTT.

A few counts support this clone. V usage is TRBV7-3 and J usage is TRBJ1-1, with TRBD1 identical over 10 bases. The CDR3 covers 13 residues. V was clipped by 4 bases and J by 11 bases; unmatched bases: 7. CDR1 is SGHTA and CDR2 is FQGTGA in the germline V gene. Written as DNA, the CDR3 is TGTGCCAGCAGCTCCTCGACAGGGGGCCGCGCTTTCTTT. Translating gives CASSSSTGGRAFF. Filled out from reference TRBV7-3 and TRBJ1-1, the complete variable domain reads GAGVSQTPSNKVTEKGKYVELRCDPISGHTALYWYRQSLGQGPEFLIYFQGTGAADDSGLPNDRFFAVRPEGSVSTLKIQRTERGDSAVYLCASSSSTGGRAFFGQGTRLTVV.

In this sample, this clone turned up a few times. The chain uses TRBV6-5 and TRBJ2-2, with D possibly being TRBD1 (5 bases). Trimming cost V 2 bases and J 3 bases, with 10 bases left between them. The CDR3 runs 15 residues. The germline gives CDR1 MNHEY, CDR2 SVGAGI. This CDR3 is CASSYAGIDTGELFF. The CDR3 DNA reads TGTGCCAGCAGTTACGCAGGGATCGACACCGGGGAGCTGTTTTTT.

This clone was seen only a few times. V usage is TRBV7-2 and J usage is TRBJ2-1, with TRBD1 as a possible D gene (6 bases). Trimming took off 8 bases at V and 4 bases at J, with 15 bases between the two ends. The CDR3 loop spans 14 amino acids. Germline loops: CDR1 SGHTA, CDR2 FQGNSA. The CDR3 is CASPQGRGYNEQFF. CDR3 in DNA: TGTGCCAGCCCCCAGGGGCGCGGATACAATGAGCAGTTCTTC.

This clone was seen a handful of times. The chain joins TRBV27 to TRBJ2-7; a weak D match, TRBD1 (5 bases). V was shortened by 2 bases and J by 6 bases, with 14 bases between the two germline ends. CDR3 size: 14 residues. Germline CDR1 is MNHEY and CDR2 is SMNVEV (reference sequence). The CDR3 sequence is CASSLQTVSGEQYF. In nucleotides, the CDR3 is TGTGCCAGCAGTTTACAGACAGTCTCGGGCGAGCAGTACTTC.